The 18 T cell receptor beta chains below were found in one sample sequenced in a study of radiotherapy plus CTLA-4 blockade in lung cancer. Sequenced by immunoSEQ multiplex PCR; TCRdb stores in-frame clones only, minus some. This sample yields 40,000 to 45,000 clones, of which about 77% are seen a single time; 9.8% belongs to the top ten. The material was peripheral blood, obtained from a patient treated with radiotherapy plus ipilimumab. All receptors derive from a human donor with non-small cell lung cancer who had stable disease on radiotherapy plus ipilimumab.

The chain uses TRBV9 and TRBJ2-3; 8 bases are a match to TRBD2. The germline V gene has CDR1 SGDLS and CDR2 YYNGEE. This CDR3 is 15 amino acids long. The V gene end was trimmed by 0 bases and the J gene end by 2 bases; junction bases not matched to a gene: 2. CDR3 loop: CASSVGTSNTDTQYF. Written as DNA, the CDR3 is TGTGCCAGCAGCGTAGGGACTAGCAACACAGATACGCAGTATTTT.

The V and J genes are TRBV5-1 and TRBJ1-4; 9 bases agree with TRBD1. V lost 4 bases and J lost 6; bases outside the gene matches: 4. There are 14 residues in the CDR3. CDR1 and CDR2 (germline): SGHRS, YFSETQ. CDR3 DNA sequence: TGCGCCAGCAGCATAGGACAGGGGCATGAAAAACTGTTTTTT. Translating it yields CASSIGQGHEKLFF.

This CDR3 reads CASSPVREMGTEAFF. In DNA, the CDR3 is TGTGCCAGCTCACCAGTGCGGGAGATGGGGACTGAAGCTTTCTTT. The chain is built from TRBV18 and TRBJ1-1; no reliable D call. Germline assignment: CDR1 KGHSH and CDR2 LQKENI. This CDR3 is 15 amino acids long. The V gene lost 2 bases and the J gene lost 5 bases, with 15 bases spanning the gap.

The chain links TRBV18 to TRBJ2-7; maybe TRBD1 (6 bases). CDR3 size: 14 residues. V dropped 6 bases and J dropped 9 bases, with 21 bases sitting between them. The germline gives CDR1 KGHSH, CDR2 LQKENI. CDR3 sequence reads: CASSSDSPLVGQYF. The CDR3 DNA follows: TGTGCCAGCTCGTCGGACAGTCCTCTTGTTGGGCAGTACTTC. The full variable domain, in which reference TRBV18 and TRBJ2-7 provide the parts outside the CDR3, is NAGVMQNPRHLVRRRGQEARLRCSPMKGHSHVYWYRQLPEEGLKFMVYLQKENIIDESGMPKERFSAEFPKEGPSILRIQQVVRGDSAAYFCASSSDSPLVGQYFGPGTRLTVT.

The V call is TRBV10-3, the J call TRBJ1-2, with a possible D match to TRBD1 (5 bases). The germline V gene has CDR1 ENHRY and CDR2 SYGVKD. The CDR3 length is 14 residues. With 2 bases removed from V and 6 bases from J, the gap between germline ends came to 13 bases. CDR3 nucleotide sequence: TGTGCCATCAGTGAGGATGGGGCCGTAAATGGCTACACCTTC. Its protein product is CAISEDGAVNGYTF.

The genes are TRBV9 and TRBJ1-6, with 7 bases lining up with TRBD1. V gave up 3 bases and J gave up 7 bases; unmatched junction bases: 4. The CDR3 is made up of 14 amino acids. CDR1 is SGDLS and CDR2 is YYNGEE in the germline V gene. The CDR3 sequence is CASSGGQWNSPLHF. The CDR3, as DNA: TGTGCCAGCAGCGGGGGACAGTGGAATTCACCCCTCCACTTT.

This clone has just one count. The J gene is TRBJ2-3, the V gene TRBV20-1; D is unresolved. Germline lookup yields CDR1 DFQATT and CDR2 SNEGSKA (reference sequence). The CDR3 is 11 amino acids. Between the trimmed V and J ends, which lost 6 bases and 0 bases, there was a span of 4 bases. The DNA of the CDR3 is TGCAGTGCAACTAGCACAGATACGCAGTATTTT. This gives the protein CSATSTDTQYF.

The rearrangement joins TRBV19 to TRBJ1-1, with unresolved D. This CDR3 comprises 13 residues. Germline V CDR1 and CDR2: LNHDA, SQIVND (reference sequence). V was trimmed by 5 bases and J by 5 bases, leaving 12 bases between them. Here the CDR3 DNA reads TGTGCCAGTAGTCCCGCCCCGAGTACTGAAGCTTTCTTT. Its translation is CASSPAPSTEAFF.

V usage is TRBV30 and J usage is TRBJ2-6; weak D call: TRBD2 (5 bases). This CDR3 region has 15 residues. CDR1 is GTSNPN and CDR2 is SVGIG in the germline V gene (reference sequence). V dropped 4 bases and J dropped 2 bases, with 12 bases sitting between them. The DNA of the CDR3 is TGTGCCTGGAAAACGAGGGCCGCTGGGGCCAACGTCCTGACTTTC. Its translation is CAWKTRAAGANVLTF. Using reference TRBV30 and TRBJ2-6 for the parts outside the CDR3, the full variable domain is SQTIHQWPATLVQPVGSPLSLECTVEGTSNPNLYWYRQAAGRGLQLLFYSVGIGQISSEVPQNLSASRPQDRQFILSSKKLLLSDSGFYLCAWKTRAAGANVLTFGAGSRLTVL.

The J gene is TRBJ2-5, the V gene TRBV27; D is uncertain. Trimming removed 0 bases at V and 6 bases at J, with 8 bases between. The CDR3 length is 13 residues. Germline CDR1 reads MNHEY; CDR2 reads SMNVEV (reference sequence). The CDR3 here is CASSLSVSQTQYF. The CDR3 bases are TGTGCCAGCAGTTTATCAGTCAGTCAGACCCAGTACTTC.

The chain recombines TRBV27 with TRBJ1-6, with 7 bases fitting TRBD1. The J segment lost 9 bases and the V segment lost 2 bases, leaving 13 bases of the junction unmatched. Germline lookup yields CDR1 MNHEY and CDR2 SMNVEV (reference sequence). The CDR3 has 17 residues. The CDR3 loop is CASSLTLKEGAVSPLHF. The CDR3 DNA reads as TGTGCCAGCAGTTTAACCCTTAAGGAGGGGGCGGTTTCACCCCTCCACTTT.

This chain links TRBV30 with TRBJ2-5; possibly TRBD2 for D (6 bases). Trimming cost V 1 base and J 4 bases, with 13 bases left between them. Per germline, CDR1 GTSNPN and CDR2 SVGIG (reference sequence). There are 14 residues in the CDR3. The CDR3 sequence is CAWSDGRRGETQYF. CDR3 DNA: TGTGCCTGGAGTGACGGAAGGCGGGGAGAGACCCAGTACTTC.

As concerns this clone: The same CDR3 arises from other DNA sequences in this sample as well. This rearrangement joins TRBV6-6 to TRBJ2-3; 7 positions match TRBD1. In germline, CDR1 is MNHNY, CDR2 SVGAGI (reference sequence). Unmatched junction bases numbered 0, after V lost 6 bases and J lost 3 bases. The length of the CDR3 is 12 residues. The CDR3 nucleotides read TGTGCCAGCAGGACAGGGACAGATACGCAGTATTTT. Translation: CASRTGTDTQYF.

The chain links TRBV10-2 to TRBJ2-3; the match to TRBD1 covers 8 bases. The CDR3 length is 15 residues. CDR1 is WSHSY and CDR2 is SAAADI in the germline V gene. Trimming removed 2 bases from V and 5 bases from J; junction bases left unmatched: 6. The CDR3 DNA reads TGCGCCAGCAGTGAGGTGCACAGGGGGAAAGATACGCAGTATTTT. Its protein product is CASSEVHRGKDTQYF.

The chain recombines TRBV11-3 with TRBJ1-1; no firm D call. The V and J ends lost 3 bases and 3 bases respectively, with 5 bases between them. Germline V gene lookup returns CDR1 SGHNT and CDR2 YENEEA. There are 12 residues in the CDR3. The CDR3 reads CASSFSDTEAFF. CDR3 coding DNA: TGTGCCAGCAGCTTTTCAGACACTGAAGCTTTCTTT.

V and J are TRBV21-1 and TRBJ1-5; the table's D call, TRBD1, has no DNA check behind it. TRBV21-1 is recorded as a pseudogene. The CDR3 spans 15 residues. In DNA form, the CDR3 reads TGTGCCAGCAGCAAAGTTAGAGGGGGACCTCAGCCCCAGCATTTT. This encodes CASSKVRGGPQPQHF.

This chain connects TRBV6-6 to TRBJ1-5, with D tentatively TRBD1 (5 bases). Trimming shortened V by 1 base and J by 9 bases, and 7 bases separated the two germline ends. Germline V gene data show CDR1 as MNHNY and CDR2 as SVGAGI (reference sequence). The CDR3 is made up of 12 amino acids. CDR3 nucleotides: TGTGCCAGCAGTTACTTGCAGGGGCCCCAGCATTTT. Encoded protein: CASSYLQGPQHF.

This sequence joins TRBV5-1 and TRBJ2-1; tentatively, D is TRBD2 (6 bases). The CDR3 totals 14 residues. Trimming took off 5 bases at V and 9 bases at J, with 18 bases between the two ends. Germline V gives CDR1 SGHRS, CDR2 YFSETQ. The CDR3 here is CASSRGTAGGEQFF. CDR3 DNA: TGCGCCAGCAGTCGTGGAACCGCCGGGGGTGAGCAGTTCTTC.